Presented here are 31 T cell receptor beta chains from one specimen sequenced in a study of CD8+ T cells in alopecia areata. Extraction and reverse transcription of RNA yielded cDNA as the sequencing template. Generated by immunoSEQ multiplex PCR, the TCRdb table keeps only in-frame clones and is missing some. Of about 140,000 clones in the sample, 45% to 60% were seen once. Source: CD4+ T cells sorted from blood, taken at week 0. These TCRs come from a human donor with alopecia areata.

This chain joins TRBV7-9 and TRBJ2-7; 11 nucleotides agree with TRBD2. This CDR3 contains 16 residues. V gave up 5 bases and J gave up 0 bases; unmatched junction bases: 6. From germline, CDR1 is SEHNR and CDR2 FQNEAQ (reference sequence). CDR3 coding DNA: TGTGCCAGCAGCCCACGACTAGCGGGAATCTCCTACGAGCAGTACTTC. It is translated as CASSPRLAGISYEQYF.

The CDR3 sequence: CATSRSGTGGVCGYTF. CDR3 bases: TGTGCCACCAGCCGATCCGGGACAGGGGGTGTCTGTGGCTACACCTTC. The chain uses TRBV15 and TRBJ1-2; TRBD1 matches 11 bases. Germline trimming cut 5 bases from V and 7 bases from J; bases unmatched to any gene: 12. The CDR3 is 16 amino acids. Germline V CDR1 and CDR2: LNHNV, YYDKDF (reference sequence).

The gene calls are TRBV13 and TRBJ2-5; no clear D gene. The germline V gene has CDR1 PRHDT and CDR2 FYEKMQ (reference sequence). The CDR3 runs to 13 residues. Deletions cut 5 bases from V and 5 bases from J, with 12 bases between. This chain's CDR3 is CASSLPPAETQYF. The CDR3 bases are TGTGCCAGCAGCCTCCCCCCCGCGGAGACCCAGTACTTC.

J is TRBJ1-1 and V is TRBV5-4; D is possibly TRBD1 (6 bases). The V gene's germline CDR1 is SGHNT and CDR2 YYREEE (reference sequence). This CDR3 is 16 amino acids long. Trimming took 4 bases from V and 4 from J, leaving 20 bases between them. The CDR3 nucleotides are TGTGCCAGCAGCACCCCTTCGACAGGTACAAGCACTGAAGCTTTCTTT. Translating it yields CASSTPSTGTSTEAFF. Full variable domain (outside the CDR3, taken from reference TRBV5-4 and TRBJ1-1): ETGVTQSPTHLIKTRGQQVTLRCSSQSGHNTVSWYQQALGQGPQFIFQYYREEENGRGNFPPRFSGLQFPNYSSELNVNALELDDSALYLCASSTPSTGTSTEAFFGQGTRLTVV.

The genes are TRBV7-8 and TRBJ2-6; D is uncertain. The V end lost 3 bases, the J end lost 0 bases, and 3 bases lay between the germline ends. Germline V gene data show CDR1 as SGHVS and CDR2 as FQNEAQ. This CDR3 is built from 14 residues. The CDR3 coding sequence is TGTGCCAGCAGCTTGCCCTCTGGGGCCAACGTCCTGACTTTC. Its translation is CASSLPSGANVLTF. Drawing the rest from reference TRBV7-8 and TRBJ2-6, the complete variable domain is GAGVSQSPRYKVAKRGQDVALRCDPISGHVSLFWYQQALGQGPEFLTYFQNEAQLDKSGLPSDRFFAERPEGSVSTLKIQRTQQEDSAVYLCASSLPSGANVLTFGAGSRLTVL.

The chain couples TRBV10-3 to TRBJ2-6; 7 nucleotides align to TRBD2. The CDR3 runs 16 residues. Trimming took 0 bases from V and 1 from J; bases not matched to a gene: 0. CDR1 and CDR2 (germline): ENHRY, SYGVKD. The CDR3 nucleotides read TGTGCCATCAGTGAGTCGGGAGGGTCTGGGGCCAACGTCCTGACTTTC. It translates to CAISESGGSGANVLTF.

The rearrangement uses TRBV30 and TRBJ1-1; D gene ambiguous. CDR3 length: 12 residues. Germline CDR1 reads GTSNPN; CDR2 reads SVGIG (reference sequence). Here the CDR3 DNA reads TGTGCTGGAGGAGGGAGTAGCACTGAAGCTTTCTTT. Translating it yields CAGGGSSTEAFF. The full variable domain, with the rest looked up from reference TRBV30 and TRBJ1-1, is SQTIHQWPATLVQPVGSPLSLECTVEGTSNPNLYWYRQAAGRGLQLLFYSVGIGQISSEVPQNLSASRPQDRQFILSSKKLLLSDSGFYLCAGGGSSTEAFFGQGTRLTVV.

This clone was observed a few times. This sample includes further DNA sequences coding for the same CDR3. The CDR3 loop reads CASSLGGNNYGYTF. The CDR3 nucleotides are TGTGCCAGCAGCTTAGGAGGAAACAACTATGGCTACACCTTC. This rearrangement joins TRBV7-2 to TRBJ1-2; D is unresolved. Between the trimmed V and J ends, which lost 1 base and 2 bases, there was a span of 8 bases. Germline CDR1 is SGHTA and CDR2 is FQGNSA. The CDR3 runs 14 residues.

In this sample, this clone turned up many times. J is TRBJ1-3 and V is TRBV29-1; the match to TRBD1 covers 9 bases. V gave up 7 bases and J gave up 0 bases; unmatched junction bases: 4. CDR3 length: 14 amino acids. The V gene's germline CDR1 is SQVTM and CDR2 ANQGSEA. The CDR3 region has the DNA TGCAGCGGTACAGGGGGCCTCTCTGGAAACACCATATATTTT. Residues: CSGTGGLSGNTIYF.

The chain links TRBV30 to TRBJ1-3; 8 nucleotides line up with TRBD1. The V gene's germline CDR1 is GTSNPN and CDR2 SVGIG (reference sequence). The ends lost 0 bases at V and 1 base at J; junction bases unmatched: 2. The CDR3 extends over 15 amino acids. CDR3 sequence (DNA): TGTGCCTGGAGTGTGCAGGGGGCGTCTGGAAACACCATATATTTT. Protein product: CAWSVQGASGNTIYF.

V gene TRBV5-1 combines with J gene TRBJ2-3; 8 bases are a match to TRBD2. This CDR3 is built from 15 residues. Germline CDR1 SGHRS, CDR2 YFSETQ. V lost 4 bases to trimming and J lost 2 bases; unmatched junction nucleotides: 6. Written as DNA, the CDR3 is TGCGCCAGCAGCCTTAGCGGGATCCTCACAGATACGCAGTATTTT. Translation gives CASSLSGILTDTQYF. The full variable domain, in which reference TRBV5-1 and TRBJ2-3 provide the parts outside the CDR3, is KAGVTQTPRYLIKTRGQQVTLSCSPISGHRSVSWYQQTPGQGLQFLFEYFSETQRNKGNFPGRFSGRQFSNSRSEMNVSTLELGDSALYLCASSLSGILTDTQYFGPGTRLTVL.

CDR3 amino acids: CAWSVGQPYEQYF. DNA of the CDR3: TGTGCCTGGAGTGTAGGACAGCCCTACGAGCAGTACTTC. The V gene is TRBV30, the J gene TRBJ2-7; D may be TRBD1 (6 bases). The CDR3 has 13 residues. Germline V lookup: CDR1 GTSNPN, CDR2 SVGIG (reference sequence). The germline V and J ends were trimmed by 0 bases and 2 bases, with 8 bases remaining between them.

The chain employs TRBV29-1 and TRBJ1-1; D is unclear. Germline V gene lookup returns CDR1 SQVTM and CDR2 ANQGSEA. This CDR3 has 14 residues. DNA of the CDR3: TGCGGAGGACGTGCGGGCCTCACGGACACTGAAGCTTTCTTT. Protein product: CGGRAGLTDTEAFF.

This clone turned up a few times. The chain carries TRBV7-2 and TRBJ2-5; either TRBD1 or TRBD2 may fit D (5 bases each). The CDR3 consists of 13 residues. Trimming took off 6 bases at V and 5 bases at J, with 13 bases between the two ends. Germline V gene lookup returns CDR1 SGHTA and CDR2 FQGNSA. The chain's CDR3 is CASSSRWGETQYF. CDR3 in DNA: TGTGCCAGCAGTTCCCGTTGGGGGGAGACCCAGTACTTC. Combining the CDR3 with reference TRBV7-2 and TRBJ2-5 gives the whole variable domain GAGVSQSPSNKVTEKGKDVELRCDPISGHTALYWYRQSLGQGLEFLIYFQGNSAPDKSGLPSDRFSAERTGGSVSTLTIQRTQQEDSAVYLCASSSRWGETQYFGPGTRLLVL.

This clone was seen more than once but under ten times. This specimen includes other DNA sequences encoding the same CDR3. The J gene is TRBJ2-1, the V gene TRBV5-1; maybe TRBD1 (6 bases). Trimming stripped 0 bases from V and 7 bases from J, with 11 bases between. CDR1 and CDR2 from the germline V gene are SGHRS and YFSETQ. The CDR3 is made up of 14 amino acids. CDR3 DNA: TGCGCCAGCAGCTTGGACAGGGTCGGGAATGAGCAGTTCTTC. This translates into CASSLDRVGNEQFF.

The chain couples TRBV7-9 to TRBJ2-4; the D gene is possibly TRBD2 (6 bases). The CDR3 has 15 amino acids. Looked up from germline, CDR1 is SEHNR and CDR2 is FQNEAQ (reference sequence). Trimming removed 4 bases from V and 1 base from J, with 11 bases in between. CDR3 loop: CASSYRDSAKNIQYF. The CDR3 DNA follows: TGTGCCAGCAGCTATAGGGACTCCGCCAAAAACATTCAGTACTTC.

The genes are TRBV29-1 and TRBJ2-4; TRBD2 aligns across 11 bases. CDR3 length equals 17 residues. The J segment lost 0 bases and the V segment lost 7 bases, leaving 11 bases of the junction unmatched. Germline V lookup: CDR1 SQVTM, CDR2 ANQGSEA. The CDR3 loop is CSGALAGGPLAKNIQYF. The CDR3, as DNA: TGCAGCGGTGCTCTAGCGGGAGGTCCACTAGCCAAAAACATTCAGTACTTC.

Comment on this clone: The same CDR3 arises from other DNA sequences in this sample as well. CDR3: CASSLGQAQETQYF. The CDR3 DNA reads as TGTGCCAGCAGCTTAGGGCAGGCCCAAGAGACCCAGTACTTC. The chain recombines TRBV11-2 with TRBJ2-5; no clear D gene. Trimming took 1 base from V and 1 from J, leaving 7 bases between them. Germline assignment: CDR1 SGHAT and CDR2 FQNNGV. The CDR3 runs to 14 residues.

This CDR3 is CSVGLGLEQFF. DNA of the CDR3: TGCAGCGTTGGCCTAGGCCTTGAGCAGTTCTTC. The rearrangement joins TRBV29-1 to TRBJ2-1; no clear D. The CDR3 extends over 11 amino acids. Trimming cost V 4 bases and J 9 bases, with 10 bases left between them. The germline CDR1 and CDR2 sequences are SQVTM and ANQGSEA.

This clone was detected a few times. This chain connects TRBV29-1 to TRBJ2-2; D possibly corresponds to TRBD2 (5 bases). Germline CDR1 SQVTM, CDR2 ANQGSEA. This CDR3 has 11 residues. Trimming removed 7 bases from V and 9 bases from J, with 12 bases in between. The CDR3 loop reads CSAERARELFF. DNA of the CDR3: TGCAGCGCAGAGAGGGCCCGGGAGCTGTTTTTT.

CDR3 in amino acids: CASSLSLAGLSGANVLTF. The CDR3 nucleotides are TGTGCCAGCAGTTTATCATTAGCGGGTCTCTCTGGGGCCAACGTCCTGACTTTC. The rearrangement joins TRBV27 to TRBJ2-6; 7 positions agree with TRBD2. Germline V gene lookup returns CDR1 MNHEY and CDR2 SMNVEV (reference sequence). The CDR3 loop spans 18 amino acids. Trimming took 0 bases from V and 0 from J; bases not matched to a gene: 5.

In this sample, this clone turned up a few times. The rearrangement links TRBV7-2 to TRBJ1-4; D perhaps matches TRBD1 (5 bases). The CDR3 sequence is 13 residues long. Trimming stripped 5 bases from V and 13 bases from J, with 17 bases between. Looked up from germline, CDR1 is SGHTA and CDR2 is FQGNSA. CDR3 sequence reads: CASSTQSGGGLFF. The CDR3 DNA sequence: TGTGCCAGCAGCACCCAAAGTGGCGGGGGACTGTTTTTT.

The chain links TRBV7-8 to TRBJ2-2; maybe TRBD1 (5 bases). From germline, CDR1 is SGHVS and CDR2 FQNEAQ. Trimming pared 6 bases from V and 6 bases from J, leaving 11 bases between. The CDR3 has 13 amino acids. CDR3 in amino acids: CASRLTGPGELFF. CDR3 sequence (DNA): TGTGCCAGCAGACTTACAGGTCCCGGGGAGCTGTTTTTT. Full variable domain (missing parts from reference TRBV7-8 and TRBJ2-2): GAGVSQSPRYKVAKRGQDVALRCDPISGHVSLFWYQQALGQGPEFLTYFQNEAQLDKSGLPSDRFFAERPEGSVSTLKIQRTQQEDSAVYLCASRLTGPGELFFGEGSRLTVL.

The chain combines TRBV5-4 with TRBJ2-1; 7 nucleotides match TRBD1. The CDR3 contains 14 residues. V lost 4 bases, J lost 6 bases, and 7 bases stayed unmatched. Germline V lookup: CDR1 SGHNT, CDR2 YYREEE (reference sequence). CDR3 region: CASSMTGSGNEQFF. In DNA form, the CDR3 reads TGTGCCAGCAGCATGACAGGGTCTGGCAATGAGCAGTTCTTC.

This clone was seen ten or more times. The chain recombines TRBV11-2 with TRBJ2-7; a weak D match, TRBD2 (6 bases). The V end lost 2 bases, the J end lost 6 bases, and 20 bases lay between the germline ends. Germline V gene data show CDR1 as SGHAT and CDR2 as FQNNGV. This CDR3 comprises 16 residues. CDR3 sequence: CASSLIAGLPSTEQYF. CDR3 in DNA: TGTGCCAGCAGCTTAATCGCGGGGCTACCATCCACCGAGCAGTACTTC.

The rearrangement joins TRBV7-9 to TRBJ2-5; the D call may be TRBD1 or TRBD2 (5 bases each). This CDR3 is built from 13 residues. V shed 5 bases and J shed 7 bases, with 14 bases lying between them. The germline V gene has CDR1 SEHNR and CDR2 FQNEAQ (reference sequence). CDR3 DNA: TGTGCCAGCAGCCCCCAGGGTCGGGGGACCCAGTACTTC. Amino acid sequence: CASSPQGRGTQYF.

V is TRBV29-1 and J is TRBJ2-1; D unclear. This CDR3 has 12 amino acids. CDR1 is SQVTM, CDR2 ANQGSEA, per germline. Trimming stripped 3 bases from V and 10 bases from J, with 13 bases between. DNA of the CDR3: TGCAGCGTTGATTTGGTTAAGAGGGAGCAGTTCTTC. As protein: CSVDLVKREQFF.

This clone has more than one count but fewer than ten. The sample has other DNA sequences that encode this CDR3 too. CDR3 DNA sequence: TGCAGCGTCGACAGGGGGGGAAACTATGGCTACACCTTC. It specifies CSVDRGGNYGYTF. The V gene is TRBV29-1, the J gene TRBJ1-2, with 9 bases that match TRBD1. V dropped 6 bases and J dropped 2; count of bases not matched to a gene: 4. The CDR3 length is 13 residues. CDR1 is SQVTM and CDR2 is ANQGSEA in the germline V gene.

This clone has more than one count but fewer than ten. This sequence joins TRBV4-1 and TRBJ1-3; D unclear. The V gene's germline CDR1 is MGHRA and CDR2 YSYEKL. Between the trimmed V and J ends, which lost 6 bases and 0 bases, there was a span of 27 bases. The CDR3 length is 20 residues. DNA of the CDR3: TGCGCCAGCAGTATGTCGGGTGGCAGGACCGGCGTCGACTCTGGAAACACCATATATTTT. It is translated as CASSMSGGRTGVDSGNTIYF.

This clone was seen a few times. The rearrangement links TRBV29-1 to TRBJ2-7; TRBD1 matches at 9 bases. From germline, CDR1 is SQVTM and CDR2 ANQGSEA. The CDR3 is 13 residues long. V lost 5 bases to trimming and J lost 6 bases; unmatched junction nucleotides: 8. CDR3 loop: CSVPGTGSGEQYF. Written as DNA, the CDR3 is TGCAGCGTTCCCGGGACAGGGAGTGGCGAGCAGTACTTC.

This chain uses TRBV5-6 with TRBJ2-2, with D uncertain. Trimming removed 1 base from V and 5 bases from J, with 15 bases in between. The CDR3 is made up of 16 amino acids. Germline-derived CDR1 and CDR2 are SGHDT and YYEEEE. This chain's CDR3 is CASSLFYQLKTGELFF. The CDR3 DNA sequence: TGTGCCAGCAGCTTGTTCTACCAACTGAAAACCGGGGAGCTGTTTTTT.